These 15 T cell receptor beta chains share one sample of origin, sequenced in a study of cytomegalovirus exposure and HLA in healthy donors. Use of 60 Vbeta and 13 Jbeta primers characterized the PCR. TCRdb's table, derived via immunoSEQ multiplex PCR, lists solely in-frame clones and lacks some. The sample lists more than 50,000 clones; 55% to 80% were seen once. Sample: PBMCs. Source of these receptors: a woman in her forties or fifties in good health and CMV-seropositive.

This chain connects TRBV4-3 to TRBJ2-5; 10 bases line up with TRBD1. V shed 3 bases, J shed 4 bases, and the junction held 5 bases outside the gene matches. The CDR3 totals 15 residues. Germline assignment: CDR1 LGHNA and CDR2 YSLEER. CDR3 DNA: TGCGCCAGCAGCCAGGGGGACAGGGGTGGAGAGACCCAGTACTTC. Translating gives CASSQGDRGGETQYF.

Here the CDR3 reads CASSLDFVEGTQYF. Written as DNA, the CDR3 is TGTGCCAGCAGTTTGGACTTCGTGGAGGGGACCCAGTACTTC. The chain recombines TRBV28 with TRBJ2-5, with a tentative D call TRBD2 (6 bases). The germline V gene encodes CDR1 MDHEN and CDR2 SYDVKM. V was trimmed by 3 bases and J by 7 bases, leaving 15 bases between them. CDR3 length equals 14 residues.

The J gene is TRBJ1-1, the V gene TRBV18, with D hard to call. Germline values: CDR1 KGHSH, CDR2 LQKENI. This CDR3 is 14 amino acids long. V lost 6 bases and J 0 bases, leaving 11 bases between the germline ends. The CDR3 protein is CASSPVPVNTEAFF. CDR3 DNA sequence: TGTGCCAGCTCTCCCGTGCCAGTGAACACTGAAGCTTTCTTT.

The CDR3 is CASSQGQQGAGSPLHF. CDR3 nucleotides: TGCGCCAGCAGCCAAGGTCAACAGGGGGCGGGTTCACCCCTCCACTTT. The rearrangement joins TRBV4-3 to TRBJ1-6; 9 nucleotides align to TRBD1. Germline loops: CDR1 LGHNA, CDR2 YSLEER. CDR3 length: 16 amino acids. Trimming took 1 base from V and 9 from J; bases not matched to a gene: 7.

This clone was detected only a few times. J is TRBJ2-7 and V is TRBV7-2; D gene ambiguous. The CDR3 consists of 17 residues. The germline V gene encodes CDR1 SGHTA and CDR2 FQGNSA. V shed 2 bases and J shed 0 bases, with 17 bases lying between them. The chain's CDR3 is CASSLYGQTASSYEQYF. In nucleotides, the CDR3 is TGTGCCAGCAGCTTATATGGGCAAACTGCTTCCTCCTACGAGCAGTACTTC.

The rearrangement links TRBV5-4 to TRBJ1-3; a weak D match, TRBD1 (5 bases). The germline V gene encodes CDR1 SGHNT and CDR2 YYREEE (reference sequence). V lost 1 base to trimming and J lost 2 bases, with 10 bases between them. The CDR3 has 15 residues. CDR3: CASSLLPGAGNTIYF. CDR3 bases: TGTGCCAGCAGCTTGTTGCCGGGGGCTGGAAACACCATATATTTT.

The chain couples TRBV7-8 to TRBJ1-1; D is unresolved. Germline CDR1 is SGHVS and CDR2 is FQNEAQ. This CDR3 comprises 13 residues. V was pared by 3 bases and J by 1 base, with 6 bases between. The CDR3 DNA follows: TGTGCCAGCAGCTTTCGACAGAACACTGAAGCTTTCTTT. Its protein is CASSFRQNTEAFF.

Only a few counts were recorded for this clone. The V gene is TRBV7-9, the J gene TRBJ1-3, with a weak D call TRBD1 (6 bases). CDR1 SEHNR and CDR2 FQNEAQ come from the germline V gene (reference sequence). Trimming took off 5 bases at V and 0 bases at J, with 23 bases between the two ends. The CDR3 contains 19 residues. The CDR3 here is CASSALLHFGGASGNTIYF. The DNA of the CDR3 is TGTGCCAGCAGCGCCCTACTTCATTTTGGGGGGGCCTCTGGAAACACCATATATTTT.

CDR3 DNA sequence: TGCGCCAGCAGCCAAGTTTCTGGCGGGGAGAGCACAGATACGCAGTATTTT. Its protein is CASSQVSGGESTDTQYF. This chain links TRBV4-1 with TRBJ2-3, with a tentative D call TRBD2 (6 bases). From germline, CDR1 is MGHRA and CDR2 YSYEKL. There are 17 residues in the CDR3. V shed 1 base and J shed 0 bases, with 14 bases lying between them.

The chain employs TRBV18 and TRBJ2-2; D gene uncertain. V lost 4 bases, J lost 1 base, and 7 bases lay in between. The CDR3 contains 14 residues. Germline loops: CDR1 KGHSH, CDR2 LQKENI. The DNA of the CDR3 is TGTGCCAGCTCACGACTGGGGAACACCGGGGAGCTGTTTTTT. Residues: CASSRLGNTGELFF.

This sequence joins TRBV29-1 and TRBJ2-1, with a tentative D call TRBD2 (6 bases). The CDR3 is 15 residues long. In germline, CDR1 is SQVTM, CDR2 ANQGSEA. Trimming removed 5 bases from V and 3 bases from J, with 17 bases in between. In DNA form, the CDR3 reads TGCAGCGTTCGTCTCGCGGGGAGACGCTACAATGAGCAGTTCTTC. This codes for CSVRLAGRRYNEQFF.

The V call is TRBV5-1, the J call TRBJ1-3, with 8 bases that match TRBD1. Germline V gene lookup returns CDR1 SGHRS and CDR2 YFSETQ. With 7 bases clipped from V and 2 bases from J, the junction kept 2 bases outside the gene matches. This CDR3 contains 13 residues. In DNA, the CDR3 is TGCGCCAGCGCGGACAGGGCTGGAAACACCATATATTTT. It codes for CASADRAGNTIYF.

This clone was seen only a few times. The chain couples TRBV7-9 to TRBJ1-2; 7 bases map to TRBD1. Per germline, CDR1 SEHNR and CDR2 FQNEAQ (reference sequence). The CDR3 contains 15 residues. V gave up 3 bases and J gave up 4 bases; unmatched junction bases: 8. CDR3 sequence reads: CASSFDRVISYGYTF. CDR3 nucleotide sequence: TGTGCCAGCAGCTTCGACAGGGTGATTAGCTATGGCTACACCTTC.

In its sample, this clone was seen a few times. The rearrangement links TRBV28 to TRBJ2-7; tentatively, D is TRBD1 (6 bases). Deletions cut 6 bases from V and 0 bases from J, with 9 bases between. Germline CDR1 and CDR2: MDHEN and SYDVKM. The CDR3 runs to 13 residues. In DNA, the CDR3 is TGTGCCAGCAGGGTGGACAGCTCCTACGAGCAGTACTTC. Protein product: CASRVDSSYEQYF.

This clone has just a few counts. The genes are TRBV7-9 and TRBJ1-6; 7 bases map to TRBD1. CDR1 and CDR2 from the germline V gene are SEHNR and FQNEAQ (reference sequence). The CDR3 runs 15 residues. The trim removed 5 bases at V and 5 bases at J, leaving 6 bases unmatched. CDR3 DNA sequence: TGTGCCAGCAGCAAGGACAGGTCAAATAATTCACCCCTCCACTTT. Translating gives CASSKDRSNNSPLHF.